The rows below give T cell receptor beta chains drawn from one sample of a study of blood T cell repertoires in COVID-19. Generated by immunoSEQ multiplex PCR, the TCRdb table keeps only in-frame clones and is missing some. The table includes 77,000 or so clones, 83% detected once. The sequencing sample was made of peripheral blood. The receptors originated from an older woman with acute or convalescent COVID-19. Each CDR3 is given with its conserved first and last residue. Each record gives: J gene, D gene, clone size, V gene, CDR3 length, CDR3 protein, CDR3 DNA. The D gene is left open where the match is weak. Size is omitted from some rows. Given values are once, few, many or a class for expanded clones.

TRBJ1-6,-,few,TRBV3-1/TRBV3-2,13,CASSPVLGSPLHF,TGTGCCAGCAGCCCTGTCCTAGGTTCACCCCTCCACTTT
TRBJ2-5,-,few,TRBV15,13,CATSTPGQETQYF,TGTGCCACCAGCACTCCGGGGCAAGAGACCCAGTACTTC
TRBJ1-1,-,-,TRBV7-9,14,CASSLPRGKPEAFF,TGTGCCAGCAGCTTACCCCGGGGTAAGCCTGAAGCTTTCTTT
TRBJ2-3,-,few,TRBV19,11,CASSTRDTQYF,TGTGCCAGTAGTACGAGGGATACGCAGTATTTT
TRBJ2-1,-,once,TRBV12-3/TRBV12-4,13,CASSLGANNEQFF,TGTGCCAGCAGTTTAGGCGCTAACAATGAGCAGTTCTTC
TRBJ1-1,TRBD1,-,TRBV18,14,CASSPTGENTEAFF,TGTGCCAGCTCGCCTACAGGGGAGAACACTGAAGCTTTCTTT
TRBJ1-3,-,-,TRBV29-1,13,CSVEGQLSNTIYF,TGCAGCGTGGAAGGACAGCTTTCAAACACCATATATTTT
TRBJ1-2,-,-,TRBV14,14,CASSPPGVLYGYTF,TGTGCCAGCAGCCCGCCTGGAGTACTATATGGCTACACCTTC
TRBJ1-2,TRBD1,-,TRBV25-1,15,CASSERMDRAAGYTF,TGTGCCAGCAGTGAGCGAATGGACAGGGCGGCTGGCTACACCTTC
TRBJ2-2,TRBD1,-,TRBV6-1,16,CASSVRTGTDYGELFF,TGTGCCAGCAGTGTCCGTACCGGGACAGATTACGGGGAGCTGTTTTTT
TRBJ1-3,TRBD1,-,TRBV19,15,CASSINRQGGNTIYF,TGTGCCAGTAGTATCAACCGACAGGGTGGAAACACCATATATTTT
TRBJ2-7,TRBD1,-,TRBV12-3/TRBV12-4,13,CASSPTGGYEQYF,TGTGCCAGCAGTCCGACAGGGGGATACGAGCAGTACTTC
TRBJ2-5,-,few,TRBV7-9,12,CASSSRGETQYF,TGTGCCAGCAGCTCGAGGGGGGAGACCCAGTACTTC
TRBJ2-1,-,-,TRBV9,14,CASSVGQVFDEQFF,TGTGCCAGCAGCGTAGGACAGGTTTTCGATGAGCAGTTCTTC
TRBJ1-2,TRBD1,-,TRBV27,14,CASSSLGQGYGYTF,TGTGCCAGCAGTTCTTTGGGACAGGGGTATGGCTACACCTTC
TRBJ1-1,-,-,TRBV3-1/TRBV3-2,16,CASSQEVIRLNTEAFF,TGTGCCAGCAGCCAAGAGGTGATACGACTCAACACTGAAGCTTTCTTT
TRBJ1-2,TRBD1,-,TRBV6-5,14,CASKGTGGNYGYTF,TGTGCCAGCAAAGGGACAGGGGGAAACTATGGCTACACCTTC
TRBJ2-3,-,-,TRBV3-1/TRBV3-2,12,CASSPSTDTQYF,TGTGCCAGCAGCCCCTCCACAGATACGCAGTATTTT
TRBJ1-2,TRBD1,-,TRBV2,14,CASSLRQGDYGYTF,TGTGCCAGCAGTTTAAGACAGGGAGACTATGGCTACACCTTC
TRBJ1-6,-,-,TRBV27,17,CASSSPRWIKGNSPLHF,TGTGCCAGCAGTTCGCCCCGTTGGATTAAGGGGAATTCACCCCTCCACTTT
TRBJ1-3,-,-,TRBV11-2,16,CASSSTTGISGNTIYF,TGTGCCAGCAGTTCCACCACAGGGATCTCTGGAAACACCATATATTTT
TRBJ1-6,-,few,TRBV9,14,CASSVELWNSPLHF,TGTGCCAGCAGCGTAGAACTATGGAATTCACCCCTCCACTTT
TRBJ1-1,TRBD1,-,TRBV18,16,CASSPPGTVMNTEAFF,TGTGCCAGCTCACCACCGGGGACAGTTATGAACACTGAAGCTTTCTTT
TRBJ2-3,-,-,TRBV27,14,CASSLKQGTDTQYF,TGTGCCAGCAGTTTAAAGCAGGGCACAGATACGCAGTATTTT
TRBJ1-2,TRBD1,-,TRBV15,16,CATSTYSGQGGYGYTF,TGTGCCACCAGCACATACTCGGGACAGGGGGGCTATGGCTACACCTTC
TRBJ1-2,-,-,TRBV7-8,16,CASSLGGGVQHYGYTF,TGTGCCAGCAGCTTAGGAGGAGGGGTCCAGCACTATGGCTACACCTTC
TRBJ1-1,-,-,TRBV29-1,12,CSVEYLNTEAFF,TGCAGCGTTGAATATCTGAACACTGAAGCTTTCTTT
TRBJ1-2,TRBD1,-,TRBV3-1/TRBV3-2,15,CASSLTGRGDYGYTF,TGTGCCAGCAGCCTGACAGGGAGAGGTGACTATGGCTACACCTTC